This T cell receptor (beta chain) was observed in a study of regulatory T cells in long-lasting Graves disease. CDR3 regions were amplified by Arm-PCR using iRepertoire HTBI primers to build TCR beta libraries. TCRdb independently ran MiXCR on the multiplex PCR reads; one entry per CDR3 protein. This table has roughly 500,000 distinct CDR3 sequences, about 12% appearing once. This clonotype has ten or more counts. Its specificity is unknown. Study conclusions and caveats: Compared with new cases, persistent Graves' patients showed reduced TCR diversity.

As to time point: newly diagnosed GD, antithyroid drugs for less than 3 months. The TCR library was made from RNA that had been extracted from PBMCs in TRIzol. The CDR3 has 15 residues. Germline V gene lookup returns CDR1 SGHAT and CDR2 FQNNGV. Trimming stripped 1 base from V and 4 bases from J, with 13 bases between. The same specimen was also included in a second study, on T cells in Graves' hyperthyroidism and ophthalmopathy. That work states: Diagnostic decisions used clinical symptoms, serum thyroxine and TRAb, thyroid ultrasound and orbital computed tomography.

This sequence originates from a woman aged 25 to 45 with Graves disease. Material: peripheral blood mononuclear cells (PBMCs), obtained at new diagnosis, from a patient treated with antithyroid drugs. The chain recombines TRBV11-2 with TRBJ1-2; D remains unclear. CDR3 protein: CASSLVAARSYGYTF. The DNA for the CDR3 is TGTGCCAGCAGCTTAGTAGCGGCTAGGAGCTATGGCTACACCTTC.